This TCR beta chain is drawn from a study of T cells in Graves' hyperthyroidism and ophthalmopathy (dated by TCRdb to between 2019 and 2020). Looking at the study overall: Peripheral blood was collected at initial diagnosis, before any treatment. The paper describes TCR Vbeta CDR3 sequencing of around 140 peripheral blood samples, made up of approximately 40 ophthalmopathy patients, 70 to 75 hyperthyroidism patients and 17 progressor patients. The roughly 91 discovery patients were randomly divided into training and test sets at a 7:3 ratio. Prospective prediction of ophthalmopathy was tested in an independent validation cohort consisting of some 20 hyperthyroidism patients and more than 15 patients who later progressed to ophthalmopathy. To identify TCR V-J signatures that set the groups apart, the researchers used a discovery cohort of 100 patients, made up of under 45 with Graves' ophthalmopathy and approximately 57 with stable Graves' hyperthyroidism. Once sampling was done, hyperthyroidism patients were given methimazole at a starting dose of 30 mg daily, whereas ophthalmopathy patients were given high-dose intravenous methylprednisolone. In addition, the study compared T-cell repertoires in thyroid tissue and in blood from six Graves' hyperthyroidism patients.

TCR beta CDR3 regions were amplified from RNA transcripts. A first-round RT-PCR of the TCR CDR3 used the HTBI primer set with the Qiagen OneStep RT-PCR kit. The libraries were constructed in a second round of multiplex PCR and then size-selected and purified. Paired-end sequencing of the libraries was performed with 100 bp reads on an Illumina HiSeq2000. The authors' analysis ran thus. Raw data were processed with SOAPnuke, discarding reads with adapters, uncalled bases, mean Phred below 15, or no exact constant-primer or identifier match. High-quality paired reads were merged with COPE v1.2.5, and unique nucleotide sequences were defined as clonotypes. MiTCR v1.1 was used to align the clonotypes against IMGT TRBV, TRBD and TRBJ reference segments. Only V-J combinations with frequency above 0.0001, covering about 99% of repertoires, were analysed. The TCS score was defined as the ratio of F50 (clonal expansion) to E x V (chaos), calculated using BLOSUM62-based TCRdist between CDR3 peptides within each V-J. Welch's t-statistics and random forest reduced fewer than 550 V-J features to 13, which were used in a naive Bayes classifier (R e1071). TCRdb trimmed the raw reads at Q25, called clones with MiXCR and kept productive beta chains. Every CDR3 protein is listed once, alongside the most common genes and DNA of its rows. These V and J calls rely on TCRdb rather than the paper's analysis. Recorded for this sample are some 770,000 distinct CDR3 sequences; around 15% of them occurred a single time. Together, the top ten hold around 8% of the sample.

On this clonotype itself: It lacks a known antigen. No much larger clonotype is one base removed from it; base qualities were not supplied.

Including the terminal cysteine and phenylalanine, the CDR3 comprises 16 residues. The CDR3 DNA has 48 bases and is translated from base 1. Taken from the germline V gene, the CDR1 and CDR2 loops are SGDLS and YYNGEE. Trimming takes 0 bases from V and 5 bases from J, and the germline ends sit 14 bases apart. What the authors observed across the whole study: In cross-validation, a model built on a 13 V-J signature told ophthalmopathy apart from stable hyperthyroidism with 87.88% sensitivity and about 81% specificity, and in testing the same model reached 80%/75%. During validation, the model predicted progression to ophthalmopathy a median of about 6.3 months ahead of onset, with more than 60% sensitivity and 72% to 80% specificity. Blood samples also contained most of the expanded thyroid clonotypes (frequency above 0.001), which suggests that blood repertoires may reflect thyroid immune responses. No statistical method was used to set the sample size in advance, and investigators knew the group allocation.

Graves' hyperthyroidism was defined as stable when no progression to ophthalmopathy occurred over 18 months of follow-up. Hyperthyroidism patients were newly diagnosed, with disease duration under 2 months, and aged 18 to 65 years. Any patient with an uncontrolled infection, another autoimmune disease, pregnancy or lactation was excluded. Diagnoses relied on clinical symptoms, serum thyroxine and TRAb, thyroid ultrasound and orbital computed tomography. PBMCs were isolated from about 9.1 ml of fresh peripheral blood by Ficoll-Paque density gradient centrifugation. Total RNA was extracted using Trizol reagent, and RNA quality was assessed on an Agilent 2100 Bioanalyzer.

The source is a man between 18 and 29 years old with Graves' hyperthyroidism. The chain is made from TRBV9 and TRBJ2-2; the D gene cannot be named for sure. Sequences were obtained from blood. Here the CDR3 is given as CASSVAGQFVTGELFF. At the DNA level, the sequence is TGTGCCAGCAGCGTAGCGGGCCAGTTTGTAACCGGGGAGCTGTTTTTT.